A single T cell receptor beta chain is shown here with its context. This clonotype was observed a handful of times. What this receptor recognizes is not known. The input lacks base qualities; no much larger clone sits a single base away. Patients with localized lung adenocarcinoma, a subtype of non-small cell lung cancer, were used as donors. The samples were taken from the margins of localized lung adenocarcinomas. For TCR repertoire analysis, CD8+ T cells from tumor tissue were profiled separately from CD4+ T cells. These data are taken from a study of CD4 and CD8 cells across lung adenocarcinoma regions listed by TCRdb under 2018. Study-level background: Intratumor heterogeneity of the T cell receptor repertoire was examined by comparing tumor centers with tumor margins.

Preparation of the library involved PCR. This sample was sequenced with a HiSeq X Ten. TCRdb took the public reads, trimmed them with fastp at Q25, ran MiXCR for clone calling and kept in-frame beta chains. All rows with the same CDR3 protein become a single entry with the most common DNA and genes. This sample comprises 10,000 to 15,000 distinct CDR3 sequences, 47% of them detected only once. The leading ten clones occupy 29% of the sample. The germline V gene sets CDR1 to MGHRA and CDR2 to YSYEKL. Measured from the cysteine to the phenylalanine, the CDR3 is 15 residues long. The entry retains the CDR3 DNA only, 45 bases that are in frame from base 1. The junction shows trimming of 0 bases on V and 3 bases on J, and the gene matches do not reach 4 bases of it.

The receptor's source is a male donor with lung adenocarcinoma. The CD4 and CD8 labels of this study may be unreliable. The receptor chain draws on TRBV4-1 and TRBJ2-7, with TRBD2 identical over 8 junction bases. Specimen: CD8+ T cells from the margin of a lung tumor. What this sample's cell subset or site label stands for: tumor margin region. The CDR3 in this case is CASSQEWAGGYEQYF. Here is the DNA: TGCGCCAGCAGCCAAGAGTGGGCGGGAGGCTACGAGCAGTACTTC.